This T cell receptor beta chain was sequenced during a study of Graves' ophthalmopathy and Graves' hyperthyroidism. Transcripts of RNA were the source for amplifying TCR beta CDR3 regions. The authors performed first-round RT-PCR with HTBI primers and then a second-round multiplex PCR. From the multiplex PCR reads, TCRdb called clonotypes with MiXCR, one entry per CDR3 protein. The profile shows about 170,000 distinct CDR3 sequences, 37% of them singletons. Trimming took off 0 bases at V and 1 base at J, with 6 bases between the two ends. The germline CDR1 and CDR2 sequences are SGHAT and FQNNGV. CDR3 length equals 14 residues.

The chain uses TRBV11-2 and TRBJ1-1; D ambiguous. The source material was peripheral blood. This sequence originates from a woman between 35 and 50 years old with Graves' ophthalmopathy. CDR3 sequence reads: CASSLDISNTEAFF. The CDR3 nucleotides read TGTGCCAGCAGCTTAGATATTTCGAACACTGAAGCTTTCTTT.